This is a list of T cell receptor beta chains from one sample in a study of T-cell memory formation after mild COVID-19. TCRdb reprocessed the 5' RACE reads with MiXCR, giving one entry per CDR3 protein. The repertoire consists of around 300,000 distinct CDR3 sequences, with 7.5% to 9.5% occurring once and the leading ten covering under 25%. The specimen sequenced was PBMCs or a T cell subset sorted from them (not recorded which). All receptors derive from a man between 18 and 29 years old who had mild COVID-19 (a few samples of this study predate the infection). Cell type and time point are not known. The CDR3 runs from the conserved cysteine through the conserved F or W. D genes are given only for firm matches. The size of a clone is reported for some rows only, either as once, few or many, or as a class for expanded clones.

clone_size,d_call,j_call,cdr3_length,v_call,cdr3_nt,cdr3_aa
few,-,TRBJ2-7,12,TRBV5-4,TGTGCCAGCAGCCCCGGGGGTGGCGAGCAGTACTTC,CASSPGGGEQYF
many,-,TRBJ2-5,15,TRBV5-1,TGCGCCAGCAGCTTGGAGAAAGGCAGTCAAGAGACCCAGTACTTC,CASSLEKGSQETQYF
-,TRBD1,TRBJ2-1,16,TRBV6-4,TGTGCCAGCAGTGACTCCCGGACAGGGTTTAACAATGAGCAGTTCTTC,CASSDSRTGFNNEQFF
-,-,TRBJ2-2,13,TRBV10-3,TGTGCCATCAGTGGCAGGGGCGGTGGGGAGCTGTTTTTT,CAISGRGGGELFF
many,-,TRBJ1-4,14,TRBV7-8,TGTGCCAGCCCAGATCGTCCCGGGGGTGAAAAACTGTTTTTT,CASPDRPGGEKLFF
-,TRBD2,TRBJ2-3,16,TRBV10-3,TGTGCCATCAGGATAGCGGGGGGGCCGCGCACAGATACGCAGTATTTT,CAIRIAGGPRTDTQYF
few,-,TRBJ2-2,13,TRBV5-1,TGCGCCAGCAGCTTGGATGTGGACGGGGAGCTGTTTTTT,CASSLDVDGELFF
few,TRBD1,TRBJ2-6,18,TRBV29-1,TGCAGCGTTGCGTGGGGACAGGGGTCCCCCTCTGGGGCCAACGTCCTGACTTTC,CSVAWGQGSPSGANVLTF
few,-,TRBJ1-1,15,TRBV5-1,TGCGCCAGCACGCCTCCGGGACGGAGGAACACTGAAGCTTTCTTT,CASTPPGRRNTEAFF
few,-,TRBJ2-5,12,TRBV5-6,TGTGCCAGCAGCTTGATCTTGGAGACCCAGTACTTC,CASSLILETQYF
few,-,TRBJ1-1,13,TRBV12-3/TRBV12-4,TGTGCCAGCAGTCGCCGGGGGCGCGCTGAAGCTTTCTTT,CASSRRGRAEAFF
few,TRBD1,TRBJ2-1,14,TRBV6-5,TGTGCCAGCAAAGACAGGGGGTCCTACAATGAGCAGTTCTTC,CASKDRGSYNEQFF
few,-,TRBJ2-5,10,TRBV2,TGTGCCAGCATGCTAGAGACCCAGTACTTC,CASMLETQYF
few,TRBD1,TRBJ2-2,15,TRBV7-8,TGTGCCAGCAGCCGCCTGACAGGGGGGAGCGGGGAGCTGTTTTTT,CASSRLTGGSGELFF
many,-,TRBJ2-5,14,TRBV6-2/TRBV6-3,TGTGCCAGCAGACAGGTATCAAGTCGGGAGACCCAGTACTTC,CASRQVSSRETQYF
-,-,TRBJ1-2,15,TRBV5-1,TGCGCCAGCAGCTTGCTTCAGGGACGGAACTATGGCTACACCTTC,CASSLLQGRNYGYTF
-,-,TRBJ2-5,12,TRBV6-2/TRBV6-3,TGTGCCAGCAGGACGCCGGGCGAGACCCAGTACTTC,CASRTPGETQYF
few,TRBD1,TRBJ1-2,16,TRBV18,TGTGCCAGCTCACCACTAGGGACAGGCTCTAACTATGGCTACACCTTC,CASSPLGTGSNYGYTF
few,TRBD2,TRBJ2-1,13,TRBV20-1,TGCAGTGCGAGTAGCGGGGGCTACAATGAGCAGTTCTTC,CSASSGGYNEQFF
-,TRBD2,TRBJ2-1,15,TRBV5-4,TGTGCCAGCAGCACGCTAGCGGGGCAGTACAATGAGCAGTTCTTC,CASSTLAGQYNEQFF
few,-,TRBJ2-7,14,TRBV5-4,TGTGCCAGCAGCTTGGATATGGGAACCTACGAGCAGTACTTC,CASSLDMGTYEQYF
many,TRBD1,TRBJ1-6,19,TRBV7-2,TGTGCCAGCAGCTTTGGTGGGGACAGGGTGAGAACCTATAATTCACCCCTCCACTTT,CASSFGGDRVRTYNSPLHF
few,-,TRBJ1-1,14,TRBV29-1,TGCAGCGTTGATGCCAGGGGCTTGAACACTGAAGCTTTCTTT,CSVDARGLNTEAFF
many,-,TRBJ1-2,15,TRBV5-5,TGTGCCAGCAGCCACGACGCGGCGGGGCGGAGAGGCTACACCTTC,CASSHDAAGRRGYTF
-,-,TRBJ2-3,15,TRBV14,TGTGCCAGCAGCCAAGCGGGGGAGTGGGGTGATACGCAGTATTTT,CASSQAGEWGDTQYF
few,-,TRBJ1-2,14,TRBV7-9,TGTGCCAGCAGCCTCCCGGGGGGATATTATGGCTACACCTTC,CASSLPGGYYGYTF
few,TRBD2,TRBJ2-5,17,TRBV7-2,TGTGCCAGCAGCTTAGGGGTCGGGGGGGCCTCTTGGGAGACCCAGTACTTC,CASSLGVGGASWETQYF
few,TRBD1,TRBJ1-2,17,TRBV7-6,TGTGCCAGCAGCCATTTAACCGGGACAGGGGCTTTTTATGGCTACACCTTC,CASSHLTGTGAFYGYTF
many,-,TRBJ2-5,12,TRBV20-1,TGCAGTGCTAGAATGGGCGCGGAGACCCAGTACTTC,CSARMGAETQYF
-,-,TRBJ1-1,14,TRBV7-6,TGTGCCAGCAGCTCCCTCTCCGGGGGCGAAGGGGCTTTCTTT,CASSSLSGGEGAFF
-,-,TRBJ2-1,18,TRBV5-5,TGTGCCAGCAGACGGGGTAGCCTGCGACAGTCTTTCTACAATGAGCAGTTCTTC,CASRRGSLRQSFYNEQFF
few,TRBD1,TRBJ2-5,13,TRBV7-6,TGTGCCAGCAGCCGTCCAGGGGGAGAGACCCAGTACTTC,CASSRPGGETQYF
few,-,TRBJ2-3,13,TRBV5-4,TGTGCCAGCAGCTCATGGACTGCAGATACGCAGTATTTT,CASSSWTADTQYF
-,-,TRBJ1-1,13,TRBV4-3,TGCGCCAGCGCGAGTACAGGTCGCACTGAAGCTTTCTTT,CASASTGRTEAFF
many,-,TRBJ2-7,13,TRBV11-2,TGTGCCAGCAGCTCCCGGACGGAGTACGAGCAGTACTTC,CASSSRTEYEQYF
-,-,TRBJ1-5,15,TRBV9,TGTGCCAGCAGCGTAGACGGGGGGCGGACGGGGCCCCAGCATTTT,CASSVDGGRTGPQHF
few,TRBD2,TRBJ2-5,15,TRBV6-5,TGTGCCAGCAGTTACAGCGGGGGCGTACAAGAGACCCAGTACTTC,CASSYSGGVQETQYF
many,-,TRBJ2-5,12,TRBV12-3/TRBV12-4,TGTGCCAGCACCCCTAATGGAGAGACCCAGTACTTC,CASTPNGETQYF
-,-,TRBJ2-1,15,TRBV11-2,TGTGCCAGCAGCTTAGGGGCAGGACAAGGGGATGAGCAGTTCTTC,CASSLGAGQGDEQFF
many,TRBD1,TRBJ1-1,19,TRBV7-9,TGTGCCAGCAGCTTAGCGGGGAGACTTACAGGGGGCCCGAACACTGAAGCTTTCTTT,CASSLAGRLTGGPNTEAFF
few,-,TRBJ1-1,18,TRBV5-6,TGTGCCAGCAGCCTGCTTGGGGGGGGCTGGGGTGAGAACACTGAAGCTTTCTTT,CASSLLGGGWGENTEAFF
-,-,TRBJ2-3,13,TRBV12-3/TRBV12-4,TGTGCCAGTAACGACAGCCCCACAGATACGCAGTATTTT,CASNDSPTDTQYF
-,TRBD2,TRBJ2-7,22,TRBV7-2,TGTGCCAGCAGCCCCGGTGCGGTCTTCCCAAGGAGGAGCGGGGGGCGTTCCTACGAGCAGTACTTC,CASSPGAVFPRRSGGRSYEQYF
-,-,TRBJ2-7,14,TRBV27,TGTGCCAGCAGTTTATCAAGCCATGCCTACGAGCAGTACTTC,CASSLSSHAYEQYF
many,-,TRBJ2-7,13,TRBV7-2,TGTGCCAGCAGCCCTCAGGGGCTGGGTGAGCAGTACTTC,CASSPQGLGEQYF
few,TRBD1,TRBJ2-5,18,TRBV2,TGTGCCAGCAGTGAATTATTAGGGGCGACAGGGGGGCCAGAGACCCAGTACTTC,CASSELLGATGGPETQYF
many,-,TRBJ2-1,14,TRBV5-1,TGCGCCAGCAGTGAATCAGACAGAGACAATGAGCAGTTCTTC,CASSESDRDNEQFF
-,-,TRBJ2-6,15,TRBV7-2,TGTGCCAGCAGCTTTATTTACTCTGGGGCCAACGTCCTGACTTTC,CASSFIYSGANVLTF
many,-,TRBJ1-2,14,TRBV3-1,TGTGCCAGCAGCCTGGAACAGCGCGGATATGGCTACACCTTC,CASSLEQRGYGYTF
-,-,TRBJ2-5,16,TRBV4-2,TGTGCCAGCAGCCAAGAAGGTGGACTGAAAGGGGAGACCCAGTACTTC,CASSQEGGLKGETQYF